The 17 T cell receptor beta chains below were found in one sample sequenced in a study of response to subunit inactivated influenza vaccine. TCRdb independently ran MiXCR on the RT-PCR reads; one entry per CDR3 protein. Here the sample spans about 800,000 distinct CDR3 sequences, about 20% being singletons. Sequencing used PBMCs from blood, obtained 5 to 6 days after vaccination. These TCRs come from a man aged 50 or older who received an inactivated influenza vaccine.

This clonotype has more than one count but fewer than ten. V is TRBV12-3 or TRBV12-4 and J is TRBJ2-7; TRBD2 aligns across 7 bases. The CDR3 runs to 15 residues. The trim removed 6 bases at V and 6 bases at J, leaving 14 bases unmatched. The CDR3 loop reads CASSPVLAGVGEQYF. DNA of the CDR3: TGTGCCAGCAGCCCGGTCCTTGCGGGAGTCGGCGAGCAGTACTTC.

The rearrangement uses TRBV6-5 and TRBJ2-1; D call uncertain. The germline gives CDR1 MNHEY, CDR2 SVGAGI. V was cut by 2 bases and J by 9 bases, with 11 bases left in between. The CDR3 has 13 residues. This CDR3 is CASSYDPRREQFF. CDR3 DNA sequence: TGTGCCAGCAGTTACGACCCCCGGCGTGAGCAGTTCTTC.

J is TRBJ2-1 and V is TRBV19; 10 bases map to TRBD2. CDR1 is LNHDA and CDR2 is SQIVND in the germline V gene (reference sequence). This CDR3 contains 14 residues. V was pared by 6 bases and J by 9 bases, with 8 bases of the junction left unmatched. In nucleotides, the CDR3 is TGTGCCAGTAGGAGGGGCCAGCGGGAGGGTGAGCAGTTCTTC. Translation gives CASRRGQREGEQFF. Variable domain in full (rest from reference TRBV19 and TRBJ2-1): DGGITQSPKYLFRKEGQNVTLSCEQNLNHDAMYWYRQDPGQGLRLIYYSQIVNDFQKGDIAEGYSVSREKKESFPLTVTSAQKNPTAFYLCASRRGQREGEQFFGPGTRLTVL.

V is TRBV20-1 and J is TRBJ1-2, with 8 bases lining up with TRBD1. Germline trimming cut 5 bases from V and 5 bases from J; bases unmatched to any gene: 4. The germline V gene encodes CDR1 DFQATT and CDR2 SNEGSKA (reference sequence). The CDR3 totals 12 residues. The chain's CDR3 is CSAQTGDYGYTF. CDR3 in DNA: TGCAGTGCTCAGACAGGGGATTATGGCTACACCTTC.

This clonotype was counted a few times. The CDR3 bases are TGTGCCAGCAGCGTAGCAAGCGGAACCTTGTACAATGAGCAGTTCTTC. Translation gives CASSVASGTLYNEQFF. V usage is TRBV9 and J usage is TRBJ2-1, with D possibly being TRBD2 (5 bases). This CDR3 has 16 residues. V lost 0 bases, J lost 4 bases, and 14 bases lay in between. Germline V lookup: CDR1 SGDLS, CDR2 YYNGEE. Variable domain in full (rest from reference TRBV9 and TRBJ2-1): DSGVTQTPKHLITATGQRVTLRCSPRSGDLSVYWYQQSLDQGLQFLIQYYNGEERAKGNILERFSAQQFPDLHSELNLSSLELGDSALYFCASSVASGTLYNEQFFGPGTRLTVL.

The chain combines TRBV5-1 with TRBJ2-3; D perhaps matches TRBD2 (6 bases). The CDR3 runs 14 residues. V lost 5 bases and J lost 1, with 11 bases in between. Per the germline V gene, CDR1 is SGHRS and CDR2 is YFSETQ. CDR3 in DNA: TGCGCCAGCAGTCGGGAGAGGGGCACAGATACGCAGTATTTT. It translates to CASSRERGTDTQYF.

This chain joins TRBV24-1 and TRBJ2-5; 11 positions agree with TRBD1. The CDR3 has 15 residues. The germline CDR1 and CDR2 sequences are KGHDR and SFDVKD. V trimming: 3 bases; J trimming: 5 bases; junction bases outside the gene matches: 4. The DNA for the CDR3 is TGTGCCACCAGTGATCCGGACAGGGGGCGGGAGACCCAGTACTTC. Translating it yields CATSDPDRGRETQYF.

The table lists this clonotype with a few counts. Mismatch with germline at one junction end may stem from a read error. The J gene is TRBJ2-7, the V gene TRBV7-2, with D possibly matching TRBD2 (6 bases). The CDR3 runs to 11 residues. The germline gives CDR1 SGHTA, CDR2 FQGNSA. CDR3 in DNA: TGTGCCAGCAGCTTAGTAGGGGACTCGGTCTTC. This sequence encodes CASSLVGDSVF.

This chain links TRBV5-5 with TRBJ2-3; TRBD2 matches 8 bases. The CDR3 extends over 16 amino acids. From germline, CDR1 is SGHKS and CDR2 YYEKEE (reference sequence). The J segment lost 4 bases and the V segment lost 1 base, leaving 8 bases of the junction unmatched. The CDR3 DNA is TGTGCCAGCAGCTTGAGGGCGGGGGGCCCGGCAGATACGCAGTATTTT. It codes for CASSLRAGGPADTQYF.

The chain recombines TRBV29-1 with TRBJ1-4, with TRBD1 as a possible D gene (6 bases). The CDR3 is 13 amino acids. Germline V gene data show CDR1 as SQVTM and CDR2 as ANQGSEA. Deletions cut 3 bases from V and 5 bases from J, with 10 bases between. Here the CDR3 reads CSVDTGQNEKLFF. CDR3 nucleotides: TGCAGCGTTGATACTGGACAGAATGAAAAACTGTTTTTT.

This clonotype showed up many times. The chain is built from TRBV29-1 and TRBJ2-5; unclear D gene. This CDR3 is built from 12 residues. Trimming took off 7 bases at V and 3 bases at J, with 12 bases between the two ends. Germline loops: CDR1 SQVTM, CDR2 ANQGSEA. CDR3 bases: TGCAGCGGCCTGGGCCTAAAAGAGACCCAGTACTTC. Its translation: CSGLGLKETQYF.

The sample holds a few counts of this clonotype. The V call is TRBV6-1, the J call TRBJ2-7, with 7 bases that match TRBD2. J was trimmed by 2 bases and V by 7 bases; bases with no gene match: 8. The CDR3 covers 14 residues. The germline V gene has CDR1 MNHNS and CDR2 SASEGT. CDR3 residues: CASMVASGAYEQYF. DNA for the CDR3: TGTGCCAGCATGGTGGCTAGCGGAGCCTACGAGCAGTACTTC.

This clonotype was seen many times. CDR3 bases: TGTGCCAGCAGCTCCCGGACTAGCGGACCCTACAATGAGCAGTTCTTC. Amino acid sequence: CASSSRTSGPYNEQFF. This rearrangement joins TRBV7-9 to TRBJ2-1; the match to TRBD2 covers 10 bases. CDR3 length equals 16 residues. Germline V gives CDR1 SEHNR, CDR2 FQNEAQ (reference sequence). V trimming: 4 bases; J trimming: 2 bases; junction bases outside the gene matches: 5.

The chain combines TRBV24-1 with TRBJ2-3; 8 positions agree with TRBD2. CDR3 length: 15 amino acids. Germline lookup yields CDR1 KGHDR and CDR2 SFDVKD. The trim removed 5 bases at V and 2 bases at J, leaving 5 bases unmatched. In DNA form, the CDR3 reads TGTGCCACCAGTGTGGCGGGAGGCCACACAGATACGCAGTATTTT. Translating it yields CATSVAGGHTDTQYF.

The chain couples TRBV29-1 to TRBJ2-2, with no clear D. CDR1 is SQVTM and CDR2 is ANQGSEA in the germline V gene. The CDR3 contains 15 residues. The V and J ends lost 5 bases and 3 bases respectively, with 16 bases between them. CDR3 coding DNA: TGCAGCGTTACTACACAAGATACCTACACCGGGGAGCTGTTTTTT. Amino acids: CSVTTQDTYTGELFF.

There are a few counts of this clonotype. This chain links TRBV27 with TRBJ2-2; 12 bases fit TRBD2. J lost 9 bases, V lost 3 bases, and 14 bases had no gene match. Per germline, CDR1 MNHEY and CDR2 SMNVEV (reference sequence). The CDR3 sequence is 18 residues long. CDR3 nucleotides: TGTGCCAGCAGTTTCCTGACTAGCGGGGGAGCGGATGGTCGGGAGCTGTTTTTT. Translated, it gives CASSFLTSGGADGRELFF.

The chain combines TRBV9 with TRBJ2-1, with TRBD2 matching 9 bases. The CDR3 extends over 15 amino acids. Germline trimming cut 4 bases from V and 8 bases from J; bases unmatched to any gene: 10. CDR1 SGDLS and CDR2 YYNGEE come from the germline V gene. CDR3 bases: TGTGCCAGCAGCTCAGGAGCGGGGGGCCTTTATGAGCAGTTCTTC. This encodes CASSSGAGGLYEQFF.